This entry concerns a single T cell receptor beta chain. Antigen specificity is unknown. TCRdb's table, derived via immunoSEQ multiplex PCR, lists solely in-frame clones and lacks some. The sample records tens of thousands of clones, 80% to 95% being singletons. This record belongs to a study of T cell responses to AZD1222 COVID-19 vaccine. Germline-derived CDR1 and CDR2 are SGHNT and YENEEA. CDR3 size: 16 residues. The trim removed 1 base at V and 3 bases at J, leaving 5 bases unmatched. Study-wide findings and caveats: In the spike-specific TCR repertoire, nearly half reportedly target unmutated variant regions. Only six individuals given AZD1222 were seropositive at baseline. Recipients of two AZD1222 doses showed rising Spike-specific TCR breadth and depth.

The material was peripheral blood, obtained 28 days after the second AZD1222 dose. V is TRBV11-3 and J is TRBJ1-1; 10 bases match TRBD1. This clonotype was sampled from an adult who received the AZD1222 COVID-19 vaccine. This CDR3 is CASSLVGQGFHTEAFF. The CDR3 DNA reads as TGTGCCAGCAGCTTAGTGGGACAGGGGTTTCACACTGAAGCTTTCTTT.